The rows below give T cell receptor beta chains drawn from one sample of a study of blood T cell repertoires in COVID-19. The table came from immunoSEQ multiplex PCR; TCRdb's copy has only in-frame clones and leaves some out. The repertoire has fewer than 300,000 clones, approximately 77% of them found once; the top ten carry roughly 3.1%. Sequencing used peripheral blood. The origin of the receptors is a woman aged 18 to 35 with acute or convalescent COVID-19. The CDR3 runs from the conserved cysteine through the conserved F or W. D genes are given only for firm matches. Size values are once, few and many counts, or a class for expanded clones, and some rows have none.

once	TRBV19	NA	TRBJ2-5	CASSRGLQETQYF	TGTGCCAGTAGTAGGGGACTCCAAGAGACCCAGTACTTC
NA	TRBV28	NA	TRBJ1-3	CASSLSAGVLSLSGNTIYF	TGTGCCAGCAGTTTATCGGCAGGGGTATTGTCTCTCTCTGGAAACACCATATATTTT
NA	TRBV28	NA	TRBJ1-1	CASSLSGGVRREAFF	TGTGCCAGCAGTTTATCCGGTGGAGTGCGCAGAGAAGCTTTCTTT
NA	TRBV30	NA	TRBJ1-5	CAWSIRVNQPQHF	TGTGCCTGGAGTATCAGGGTCAATCAGCCCCAGCATTTT
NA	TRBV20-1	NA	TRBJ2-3	CSASAPPAGDTQYF	TGCAGTGCTAGTGCACCCCCAGCGGGAGATACGCAGTATTTT
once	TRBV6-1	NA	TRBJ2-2	CASSDVAGKNTGELFF	TGTGCCAGCAGTGACGTCGCGGGAAAGAACACCGGGGAGCTGTTTTTT
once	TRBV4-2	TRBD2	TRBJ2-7	CASSQVGAGGLSEQYF	TGTGCCAGCAGCCAAGTCGGAGCGGGAGGGCTTTCTGAGCAGTACTTC
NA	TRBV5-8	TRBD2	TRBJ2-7	CASSLGTSPTLYEQYF	TGTGCCAGCAGCCTCGGGACTAGCCCGACCCTATACGAGCAGTACTTC
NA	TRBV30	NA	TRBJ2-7	CAWIHLGGWDRTYEQYF	TGTGCCTGGATTCACTTGGGGGGATGGGACCGTACCTACGAGCAGTACTTC
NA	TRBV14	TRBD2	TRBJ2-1	CASSPRRWTSGTNEQFF	TGTGCCAGCAGCCCTAGGCGGTGGACTAGCGGGACGAATGAGCAGTTCTTC
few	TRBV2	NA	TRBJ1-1	CASSDGTAAEAFF	TGTGCCAGCAGTGACGGCACGGCGGCTGAAGCTTTCTTT
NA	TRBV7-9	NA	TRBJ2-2	CASSLVTGGHGELFF	TGTGCCAGCAGCCTAGTGACCGGGGGTCACGGGGAGCTGTTTTTT
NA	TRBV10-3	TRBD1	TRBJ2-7	CAIRTGTGYEQYF	TGTGCCATCAGAACAGGGACAGGGTACGAGCAGTACTTC
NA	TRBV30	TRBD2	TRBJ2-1	CAWRRSVAGLNEQFF	TGTGCCTGGAGGCGCTCGGTAGCGGGATTGAATGAGCAGTTCTTC
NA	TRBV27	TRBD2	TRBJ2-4	CASSLFLAGGKNIQYF	TGTGCCAGCAGTTTATTTCTAGCGGGAGGAAAAAACATTCAGTACTTC
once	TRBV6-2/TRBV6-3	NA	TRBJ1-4	CASSYSLGGIREKLFF	TGTGCCAGCAGTTACAGCCTCGGGGGGATCCGTGAAAAACTGTTTTTT
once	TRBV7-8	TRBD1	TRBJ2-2	CASSLARAGGDLTGELFF	TGTGCCAGCAGCTTAGCGAGGGCAGGGGGCGATTTGACCGGGGAGCTGTTTTTT
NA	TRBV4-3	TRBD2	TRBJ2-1	CASSPSGLADYYNEQFF	TGCGCCAGCAGCCCCTCGGGACTAGCGGATTACTACAATGAGCAGTTCTTC
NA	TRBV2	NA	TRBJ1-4	CASRKTDDATNEKLFF	TGTGCCAGCAGGAAGACAGACGATGCAACTAATGAAAAACTGTTTTTT